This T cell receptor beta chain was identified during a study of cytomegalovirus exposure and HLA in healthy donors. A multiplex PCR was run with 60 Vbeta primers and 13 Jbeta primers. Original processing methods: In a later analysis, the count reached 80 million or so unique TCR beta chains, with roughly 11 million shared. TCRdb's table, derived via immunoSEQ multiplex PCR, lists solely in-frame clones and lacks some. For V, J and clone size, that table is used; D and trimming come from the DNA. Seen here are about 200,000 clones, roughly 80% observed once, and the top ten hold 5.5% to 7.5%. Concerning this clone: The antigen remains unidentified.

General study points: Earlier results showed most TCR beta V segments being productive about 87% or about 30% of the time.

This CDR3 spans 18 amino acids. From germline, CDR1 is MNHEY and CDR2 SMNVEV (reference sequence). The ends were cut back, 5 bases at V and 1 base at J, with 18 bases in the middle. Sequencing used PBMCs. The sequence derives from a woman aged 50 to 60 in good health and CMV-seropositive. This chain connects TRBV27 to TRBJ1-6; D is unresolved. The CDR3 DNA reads TGTGCCAGCAGTACCCCCAGGTCCAACCCGTCCTATAATTCACCCCTCCACTTT. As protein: CASSTPRSNPSYNSPLHF.